These T cell receptor beta chains were read from a single sample in a study of T cells in Graves' hyperthyroidism and ophthalmopathy. MiXCR was run by TCRdb on the multiplex PCR reads, yielding one entry per CDR3 protein. The sample shows about 400,000 distinct CDR3 sequences, approximately 15% of them seen only once. Source material: blood. Receptor source: a woman aged 30 to 39 with Graves' hyperthyroidism. CDR3s include the opening cysteine and the closing phenylalanine or tryptophan. Fields, in order: clone size, D gene, V gene, J gene, CDR3 DNA, CDR3 protein. D genes are given only for firm matches. Clone size, where shown, is once, few, many, or a class for clones that have expanded.

many	-	TRBV3-1	TRBJ2-5	TGTGCCAGCAGCCGCGGTAGGGATCGGGACCAGTACTTC	CASSRGRDRDQYF
many	TRBD1	TRBV5-1	TRBJ2-7	TGCGCCAGCAGCTGGGACAGGGAGGACGAGCAGTACTTC	CASSWDREDEQYF
many	-	TRBV5-1	TRBJ2-1	TGCGCCAGCAGCTTGGGGGGGGAGTCCTACAATGAGCAGTTCTTC	CASSLGGESYNEQFF
few	-	TRBV20-1	TRBJ2-1	TGCAGTGCTAGAGATCGTCTAGCCTCCTACAATGAGCAGTTCTTC	CSARDRLASYNEQFF
few	-	TRBV27	TRBJ2-7	TGTGCCAGCAGCCCGGAGGGGCGGTACGAGCAGTACTTC	CASSPEGRYEQYF
few	-	TRBV7-2	TRBJ2-5	TGTGCCAGCAGCCAGGCCGGGGTCCAAGAGACCCAGTACTTC	CASSQAGVQETQYF
-	TRBD1	TRBV4-1	TRBJ2-4	TGCGCCAGCAGCACGACAGGGCCCCCCACCAAAAACATTCAGTACTTC	CASSTTGPPTKNIQYF
-	TRBD1	TRBV6-4	TRBJ1-1	TGTGCCAGCAGTGCCCGGGACAGGGCGTCTACTGAAGCTTTCTTT	CASSARDRASTEAFF
many	-	TRBV28	TRBJ1-5	TGTGCCAGCAGTTTAGCCCATAGCAATCAGCCCCAGCATTTT	CASSLAHSNQPQHF
-	-	TRBV2	TRBJ1-6	TGTGCCAGACAGAGCTCCTATAATTCACCCCTCCACTTT	CARQSSYNSPLHF
few	-	TRBV19	TRBJ2-3	TGTGCCAGTAGTAGTGGACAGTTACGCACAGATACGCAGTATTTT	CASSSGQLRTDTQYF
-	TRBD2	TRBV19	TRBJ2-5	TGTGCCAGTAGTGCCACGGGAGGGCGGGAAGAGACCCAGTACTTC	CASSATGGREETQYF
many	-	TRBV30	TRBJ2-7	TGTGCCTGGACTCTGGCGGACCGCTCCTACGAGCAGTACTTC	CAWTLADRSYEQYF
few	TRBD1	TRBV5-1	TRBJ2-1	TGCGCCAGCAGCTTCACAATGACAGGGGCGAGATACAATGAGCAGTTCTTC	CASSFTMTGARYNEQFF
-	TRBD2	TRBV19	TRBJ2-7	TGTGCCAGTAGTATCGGGACTAACAACTACGAGCAGTACTTC	CASSIGTNNYEQYF
many	-	TRBV2	TRBJ1-5	TGTGCCAGCAGTGAGGTTTATAGCAATCAGCCCCAGCATTTT	CASSEVYSNQPQHF
many	-	TRBV7-2	TRBJ2-1	TGTGCCAGCAGCCTACCCGGGCCTGAGCAGTTCTTC	CASSLPGPEQFF
-	-	TRBV10-3	TRBJ2-5	TGTGCCATCAGTGAGTCGAGAGGGGAGACCCAGTACTTC	CAISESRGETQYF
few	TRBD2	TRBV20-1	TRBJ2-1	TGCAGTGGTAGCGGGAGAGGGTCCCACAATGAGCAGTTCTTC	CSGSGRGSHNEQFF
many	TRBD2	TRBV20-1	TRBJ2-1	TGCAGTGCCCAAAACGGACTAGCGGGATTCAACGCGATCAATGAGCAGTTCTTC	CSAQNGLAGFNAINEQFF
few	TRBD2	TRBV7-2	TRBJ2-3	TGTGCCAGCAGCTTAGTTGTTAGCGGGAGCGGGTATACGCAGTATTTT	CASSLVVSGSGYTQYF
many	-	TRBV2	TRBJ1-5	TGTGCCAGCAGTCAGGCTTTACCGGGCAATCAGCCCCAGCATTTT	CASSQALPGNQPQHF
few	TRBD1	TRBV12-5	TRBJ1-5	TGTGCTAGTGACCCGGGACAGGGGGCTCATCAGCCCCAGCATTTT	CASDPGQGAHQPQHF
many	TRBD2	TRBV7-3	TRBJ2-2	TGTGCCAGCAGCACCGGGACTAGCGGGTGGATTCCCGCCGGGGAGCTGTTTTTT	CASSTGTSGWIPAGELFF
few	-	TRBV9	TRBJ2-1	TGTGCCAGCAGCCTCCAGGGAGCTGAGCAGTTCTTC	CASSLQGAEQFF
once	-	TRBV12-3/TRBV12-4	TRBJ2-7	TGTGCCAGCAGGGGCTACGCCGAGCAGTACTTC	CASRGYAEQYF
many	-	TRBV20-1	TRBJ2-7	TGCAGTGCAACTACTGGGTGGGGGCGAGGGGGAGTCGGTCTCGAGCAGTACTTC	CSATTGWGRGGVGLEQYF
few	-	TRBV11-2	TRBJ2-3	TGTGCCAGCAGCTTGGGTCTAAGAAGCACAGATACGCAGTATTTT	CASSLGLRSTDTQYF
many	-	TRBV18	TRBJ2-7	TGTGCCAGCTCACCCCCCGGCGGGTGGCCCTACGAGCAGTACTTC	CASSPPGGWPYEQYF
-	TRBD2	TRBV18	TRBJ2-7	TGTGCCAGCTCACCCGGACTAGCGGTCTACGAGCAGTACTTC	CASSPGLAVYEQYF
once	TRBD2	TRBV4-1	TRBJ2-5	TGCGCCAGCAGCCAAGAACGGGCGGGAGTGACCCAGTACTTC	CASSQERAGVTQYF
many	TRBD1	TRBV12-3/TRBV12-4	TRBJ1-1	TGTGCCAGCAGTAGACAGGGGGCGTCTTACACTGAAGCTTTCTTT	CASSRQGASYTEAFF
-	TRBD2	TRBV27	TRBJ2-2	TGTGCCAGCAGTATATTAGCGGGAGAGATAACCGGGGAGCTGTTTTTT	CASSILAGEITGELFF
many	TRBD1	TRBV20-1	TRBJ1-4	TGCAGTGGATCCCTACTGGGGACAGTAGGTGAAAAACTGTTTTTT	CSGSLLGTVGEKLFF
many	TRBD2	TRBV20-1	TRBJ2-5	TGCAGTGCTTGGACTAGCGGGAGCGAGACCCAGTACTTC	CSAWTSGSETQYF
many	-	TRBV6-2/TRBV6-3	TRBJ2-7	TGTGCCAGCAGTTACTCCCCCCGTCTAGGACTCTCCTACGAGCAGTACTTC	CASSYSPRLGLSYEQYF
once	-	TRBV2	TRBJ2-5	TGTGCCGGCAGGGTAGCGCTGCAAGAGACCCAGTACTTC	CAGRVALQETQYF
-	-	TRBV7-2	TRBJ1-2	TGTGCCGGCCGGAGCAGGGAAAGTGGCTACACCTTC	CAGRSRESGYTF
-	TRBD1	TRBV28	TRBJ1-4	TGTGCCAGCAGCGCCGGGACAGGGCGGTTCACTAATGAAAAACTGTTTTTT	CASSAGTGRFTNEKLFF
-	-	TRBV10-3	TRBJ2-7	TGTGCCATCAGTGAGTCGCCGCGGGTCCGCGAGCGGTACTTC	CAISESPRVRERYF
many	TRBD1	TRBV28	TRBJ2-7	TGTGCCAGCAGTTTGGGACAGGGGTTCTACGAGCAGTACTTC	CASSLGQGFYEQYF
-	-	TRBV20-1	TRBJ1-3	TGCAGTGCTAACAAGGGGACTGGAAACACCATATATTTT	CSANKGTGNTIYF
-	TRBD1	TRBV29-1	TRBJ2-3	TGCAGCGTCAATTCCGGGACAGGGGGCGCCCCGGGAGATACGCAGTATTTT	CSVNSGTGGAPGDTQYF
many	-	TRBV11-3	TRBJ2-3	TGTGCCAGCAGCCCGATGTCGGGCGATACGCAGTATTTT	CASSPMSGDTQYF
-	TRBD2	TRBV6-2/TRBV6-3	TRBJ2-1	TGTGCCAGCAGACGCGGGCCCCGTGGAGCGGGAGACTACAATGAGCAGTTCTTC	CASRRGPRGAGDYNEQFF
few	TRBD1	TRBV20-1	TRBJ1-4	TGCAGTGCAACCGGGACAGAGTATGAAAAACTGTTTTTT	CSATGTEYEKLFF
many	TRBD2	TRBV11-1	TRBJ2-1	TGTGCCAGCAGCTCCTGGACTAGCGGGAGTGGCAATGAGCAGTTCTTC	CASSSWTSGSGNEQFF
many	-	TRBV10-3	TRBJ2-7	TGTGCCATCAGTGAAAGCCGTTACGAGCAGTACTTC	CAISESRYEQYF
-	TRBD2	TRBV6-1	TRBJ2-7	TGTGCCAGCAGTGAAGACGCCCCAGACGGGCGGGAGCTATCCTACGAGCAGTACTTC	CASSEDAPDGRELSYEQYF
many	TRBD2	TRBV7-8	TRBJ2-3	TGTGCCAGCAGCATGACTAGCGGGTCGGGCACAGATACGCAGTATTTT	CASSMTSGSGTDTQYF
few	-	TRBV9	TRBJ2-7	TGTGCCAGCAGCCCAGCCCCGGGACCGACCTACGAGCAGTACTTC	CASSPAPGPTYEQYF
many	-	TRBV12-3/TRBV12-4	TRBJ2-2	TGTGCCAGCAGCCCTGACAGGATTCACACCGGGGAGCTGTTTTTT	CASSPDRIHTGELFF
-	-	TRBV5-4	TRBJ1-2	TGTGCCAGCAGCTTTGAAGGGGCTTGGTCAAACTATGGCTACACCTTC	CASSFEGAWSNYGYTF
many	-	TRBV28	TRBJ1-1	TGTGCCAGCAGTTTCGGATGGAACACTGAAGCTTTCTTT	CASSFGWNTEAFF
many	-	TRBV6-4	TRBJ2-2	TGTGCCAGCAGTGACACGGGGGCGAACACCGGGGAGCTGTTTTTT	CASSDTGANTGELFF
many	-	TRBV6-1	TRBJ1-1	TGTGCCATGAGCAGTGCCCTACAGTCCATGAACACTGAAGCTTTCTTT	CAMSSALQSMNTEAFF
-	-	TRBV19	TRBJ1-2	TGTGCCGCCGGGACGTCCAACTATGACTACACCTTC	CAAGTSNYDYTF
many	-	TRBV3-1	TRBJ1-2	TGTGCCAGCAGCCCGACGGACCCCTATGGCTACACCTTC	CASSPTDPYGYTF
many	TRBD2	TRBV5-1	TRBJ2-3	TGCGCCAGCAGCTCCTTGGGTAGCGGGAGAAAGGGTGATACGCAGTATTTT	CASSSLGSGRKGDTQYF